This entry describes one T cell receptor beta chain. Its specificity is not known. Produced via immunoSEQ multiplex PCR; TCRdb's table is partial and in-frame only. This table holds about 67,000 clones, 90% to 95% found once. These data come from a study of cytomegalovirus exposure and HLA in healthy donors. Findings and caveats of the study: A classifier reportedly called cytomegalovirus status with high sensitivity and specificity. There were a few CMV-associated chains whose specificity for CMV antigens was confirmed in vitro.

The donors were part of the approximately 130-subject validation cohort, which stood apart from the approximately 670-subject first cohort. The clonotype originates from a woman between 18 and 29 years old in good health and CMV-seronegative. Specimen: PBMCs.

The CDR3 loop is CASSSGESTDTQYF. In DNA, the CDR3 is TGCGCCAGCAGTTCTGGTGAGAGCACAGATACGCAGTATTTT. The chain recombines TRBV5-1 with TRBJ2-3; D uncertain. CDR3 length: 14 residues. The V gene's germline CDR1 is SGHRS and CDR2 YFSETQ. V lost 5 bases to trimming and J lost 0 bases, with 10 bases between them.